This T cell receptor beta chain appears in the sequencing data of a study of cytomegalovirus exposure and HLA in healthy donors. Primers: 60 Vbeta forward and 13 Jbeta reverse. The method was immunoSEQ multiplex PCR; TCRdb's version includes in-frame clones alone and lacks a portion of them. The data hold more than 150,000 clones, with about three quarters observed a single time. V trimming: 5 bases; J trimming: 3 bases; junction bases outside the gene matches: 3. Germline CDR1 and CDR2: MNHEY and SVGAGI. This CDR3 is built from 13 residues. This receptor was identified in a man aged 18 to 30 in good health and CMV-seronegative. The J gene is TRBJ1-1, the V gene TRBV6-5; 7 bases are shared with TRBD1. Sequenced: PBMCs. CDR3 DNA: TGTGCCAGCAGTCCGCAGGGGGACACTGAAGCTTTCTTT. Amino acid sequence: CASSPQGDTEAFF.